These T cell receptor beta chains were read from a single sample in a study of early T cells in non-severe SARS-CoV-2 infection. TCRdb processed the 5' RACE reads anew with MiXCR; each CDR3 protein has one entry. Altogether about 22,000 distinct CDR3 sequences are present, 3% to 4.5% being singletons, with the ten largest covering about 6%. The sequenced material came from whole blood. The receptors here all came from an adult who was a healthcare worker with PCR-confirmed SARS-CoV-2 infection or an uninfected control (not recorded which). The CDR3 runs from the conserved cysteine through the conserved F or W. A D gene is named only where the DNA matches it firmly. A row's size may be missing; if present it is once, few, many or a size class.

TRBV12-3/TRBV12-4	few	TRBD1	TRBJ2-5	TGTGCCAGCAGTCGAGGACAGGGGCAAGAGACCCAGTACTTC	CASSRGQGQETQYF
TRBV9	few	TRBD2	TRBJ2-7	TGTGCCAGCAGCGTAGAGGCTAGCGGGAACGAGCAGTACTTC	CASSVEASGNEQYF
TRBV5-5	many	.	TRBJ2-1	TGTGCCAGCAGCCCGGGGGACAATGAGCAGTTCTTC	CASSPGDNEQFF
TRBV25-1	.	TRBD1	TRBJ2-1	TGTGCCAGCAGTGGAGTGACAGGGGCCCCCTACAATGAGCAGTTCTTC	CASSGVTGAPYNEQFF
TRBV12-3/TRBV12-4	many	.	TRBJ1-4	TGTGCCAGCAGCCTTGGACAGCTCGGAGGTGAAAAACTGTTTTTT	CASSLGQLGGEKLFF
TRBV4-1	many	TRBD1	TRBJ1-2	TGCGCCAGCAGCAAAGTCGGGACAGGGGCCGTGGCCTATGGCTACACCTTC	CASSKVGTGAVAYGYTF
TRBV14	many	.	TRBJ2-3	TGTGCCAGCAGCCAAGATTGGGTGGCAGCCGTCACAGATACGCAGTATTTT	CASSQDWVAAVTDTQYF
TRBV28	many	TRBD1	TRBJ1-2	TGTGCCAGCAGTCGGACAGGGTACTATGGCTACACCTTC	CASSRTGYYGYTF
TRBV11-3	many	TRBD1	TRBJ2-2	TGTGCCAGCAGCCCCTCCCGGACAGGGGCGGGCACCGGGGAGCTGTTTTTT	CASSPSRTGAGTGELFF
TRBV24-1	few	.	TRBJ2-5	TGTGCCACCAGTGATGGCCACGAGGAGACCCAGTACTTC	CATSDGHEETQYF
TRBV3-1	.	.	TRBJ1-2	TGTGCCAGCAGCCCTGGGACACTCCAAGGGGGCTACACCTTC	CASSPGTLQGGYTF
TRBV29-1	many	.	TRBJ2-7	TGCAGCGTTGGCACACCCTACGAGCAGTACTTC	CSVGTPYEQYF
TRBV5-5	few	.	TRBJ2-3	TGTGCCAGCAGCTTTTCAGGGTCAACAGATACGCAGTATTTT	CASSFSGSTDTQYF
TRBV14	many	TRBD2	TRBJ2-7	TGTGCCAGCAGCCACCCTAGCGGGGGCATCTACGAGCAGTACTTC	CASSHPSGGIYEQYF
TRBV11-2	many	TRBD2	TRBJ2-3	TGTGCCAGCAGCAGGACTAGGGGAGGAGATACGCAGTATTTT	CASSRTRGGDTQYF
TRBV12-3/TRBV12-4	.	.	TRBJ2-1	TGTGCCAGCAGTTTATCCCAGGGCGGCCACAATGAGCAGTTCTTC	CASSLSQGGHNEQFF
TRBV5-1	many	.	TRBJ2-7	TGCGCCAGCAGCTTGGAACAGAACTACGAGCAGTACTTC	CASSLEQNYEQYF
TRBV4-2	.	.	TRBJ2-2	TGTGCCAGCAGCCTAGGACAAAACACCGGGGAGCTGTTTTTT	CASSLGQNTGELFF
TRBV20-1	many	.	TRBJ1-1	TGCAGTGCTCCGACCCACCGCCGCACTGAAGCTTTCTTT	CSAPTHRRTEAFF
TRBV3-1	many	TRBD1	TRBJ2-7	TGTGCCAGCAGCCTTTGGGACAGAAGTTACGAGCAGTACTTC	CASSLWDRSYEQYF
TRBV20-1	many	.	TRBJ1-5	TGCAGTGCTAGACAGGGGATGGGCAATCAGCCCCAGCATTTT	CSARQGMGNQPQHF
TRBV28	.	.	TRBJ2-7	TGTGCCAGCAGTCCGCAGGGGCTTGCTTCCATATACGAGCAGTACTTC	CASSPQGLASIYEQYF
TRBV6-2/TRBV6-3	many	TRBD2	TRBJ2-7	TGTGCCAGCAGTCAGCGGGGAATCTACGAGCAGTACTTC	CASSQRGIYEQYF
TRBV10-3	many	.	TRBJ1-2	TGTGCCATCAGTGAGTCGGACAACTATGGCTACACCTTC	CAISESDNYGYTF
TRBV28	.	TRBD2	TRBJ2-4	TGTGCCAGCAGTTTATCCGCTAGCGGTCTCAACATTCAGTACTTC	CASSLSASGLNIQYF
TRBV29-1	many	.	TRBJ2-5	TGCAGCGTTGAGCCGACAGGAGCGACCCATGAGACCCAGTACTTC	CSVEPTGATHETQYF
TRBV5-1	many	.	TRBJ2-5	TGCGCCAGCGTGGATAGAACTCAAGAGACCCAGTACTTC	CASVDRTQETQYF
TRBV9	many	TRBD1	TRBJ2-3	TGTGCCAGCAGCATTAGGGGGCTCTCTAGCACAGATACGCAGTATTTT	CASSIRGLSSTDTQYF
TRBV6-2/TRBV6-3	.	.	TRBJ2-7	TGTGCCAGCAGTTACGGGACTTTCCTCTCCTACGAGCAGTACTTC	CASSYGTFLSYEQYF
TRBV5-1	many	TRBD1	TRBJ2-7	TGCGCCAGCAGTTCGCCCGGGACAGGAGGATTTGGCGAGCAGTACTTC	CASSSPGTGGFGEQYF
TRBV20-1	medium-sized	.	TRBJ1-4	TGCAGTGTCACTGGGGCGGATGAAAAACTGTTTTTT	CSVTGADEKLFF
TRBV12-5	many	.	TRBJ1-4	TGTGCTAGTGGCCCGTGGGGTAACGAGGGAAAACTGTTTTTT	CASGPWGNEGKLFF
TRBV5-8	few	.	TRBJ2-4	TGTGCCAGCAGCTTAACAGGGTTAGCCAAAAACATTCAGTACTTC	CASSLTGLAKNIQYF
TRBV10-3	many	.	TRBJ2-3	TGTGCCACCACACCGGGGTGGGTGACAGATACGCAGTATTTT	CATTPGWVTDTQYF
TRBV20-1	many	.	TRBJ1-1	TGCAGTGCTAGAGCTGTCTCCGGGGCCTCGACGGGAGCTTTCTTT	CSARAVSGASTGAFF
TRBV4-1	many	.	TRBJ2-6	TGCGCCAGCAGCCAAGATAGTTGGGCAGCCTCTGGGGCCAACGTCCTGACTTTC	CASSQDSWAASGANVLTF
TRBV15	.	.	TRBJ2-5	TGTGCCACCAGCAGAGAGGGGGAGCAAGAGACCCAGTACTTC	CATSREGEQETQYF
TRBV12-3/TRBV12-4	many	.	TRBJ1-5	TGTGCCAGCAGGTCAGGGGTTGGGCCCCAGCATTTT	CASRSGVGPQHF
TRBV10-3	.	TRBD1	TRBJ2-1	TGTGCCATCAGTGAGTCCGCAGGGGGCGGCTCCTACAATGAGCAGTTCTTC	CAISESAGGGSYNEQFF
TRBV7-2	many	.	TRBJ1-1	TGTGCCAGCAGCCCCCCGCTGGCGGAAGCTTTCTTT	CASSPPLAEAFF
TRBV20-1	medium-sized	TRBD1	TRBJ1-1	TGCAGTGCTTTGGGACAGGGGACAATGAACACTGAAGCTTTCTTT	CSALGQGTMNTEAFF